This T cell receptor (beta chain) was sequenced for a study of shared clonotypes between healthy human individuals. Study findings and constraints: Across a handful of donors, naive CD4 shared around 5.3%, naive CD8 more than 3%, memory CD4 roughly 2.3%, memory CD8 under 0.5%. Unshared clonotypes carried lower generation probabilities than those common to all four donors. Naive subsets generally had larger estimated richness than memory subsets.

The CDR3 has 12 residues. Germline CDR1 SGHTA, CDR2 FQGNSA. Trimming cost V 1 base and J 13 bases, with 13 bases left between them. Each PCR replicate from the sorted subsets contained approximately 0.2 ug DNA, which is tens of thousands of T cell genomes. Here immunoSEQ multiplex PCR was the method, and the copy in TCRdb shows in-frame clones only, minus some. The sample shows approximately 2,000,000 clones, 80% to 95% of them seen only once. About this clone itself: Antigen unknown.

The sequencing input was naive CD4+ T cells from PBMCs. Subset described: CD45RA+ positively selected. The source of this sequence is a man between 18 and 35 years old in good health. Some clones in this sample may be carry-over from other donors' samples. The chain has TRBV7-2 and TRBJ2-5; D gene uncertain. CDR3 protein: CASSLVPGPGYF. The DNA of the CDR3 is TGTGCCAGCAGCTTAGTTCCGGGCCCGGGGTACTTC.